This TCR beta chain was sequenced for a study of OX40 agonist ivuxolimab in advanced cancers. Background for the entire study: Ivuxolimab was an agonistic, fully human IgG2 monoclonal antibody directed against OX40 (CD134), a costimulatory receptor. Partial responses were achieved by three dose-escalation patients, of whom one had hepatocellular carcinoma and two had cutaneous melanoma. Of the roughly 54 dose-escalation patients, hepatocellular carcinoma was present in approximately 20, melanoma in roughly 15, renal cell carcinoma in 9 and head and neck cancer in 9. The paper describes the monotherapy dose-escalation part (N = 52 patients) of the phase I trial of ivuxolimab. Prior anti-PD-1, anti-PD-L1 or anti-CTLA-4 therapy was permitted, and checkpoint inhibitors had been received by under 50% of dose-escalation patients. In the dose-escalation cohort, roughly 80% of patients were male, and the mean age was approximately 64 years, with a range of roughly 20 to 85. Peripheral TCRbeta sequencing aimed to test whether ivuxolimab altered TCR sequence diversity and caused clonal T-cell expansion. Intravenous ivuxolimab was administered to patients every 2 weeks at six dose levels: 0.01, 0.1, 0.3, 1.5, 3 and 10 mg/kg. Results the study describes overall, beyond this receptor: In partial responders in the 0.1-3.0 mg/kg groups, normalized peripheral clonal expansion was found to be among the lowest, especially among CD8+ T cells. Low levels of normalized T-cell clonal expansion were also seen in some patients who did not respond. After ivuxolimab, expanded clones were on average more numerous among CD8+ T cells than among CD4+ T cells. Clonal expansion of both CD4+ and CD8+ blood T cells was observed from baseline to week 6 at doses 0.1 to 3.0 mg/kg. The antigen specificity of the peripheral T cells that underwent clonal expansion was not determined.

CDR1 and CDR2 (MRHNA, SNTAGT) derive from the germline V gene. Taken from cysteine to phenylalanine, the CDR3 has 14 residues. Only the CDR3 region is kept as DNA, spanning 42 bases read in frame from base 1. Trimmed from V: 11 bases; trimmed from J: 4 bases; junction bases lacking a gene match: 12. For sequencing of the TCRbeta CDR3 region, genomic DNA was extracted from the sorted cells. The immunoSEQ Assay was used to sequence the TCRbeta CDR3 regions. Sourced from immuneACCESS, this table was stored by TCRdb with only in-frame sequences that have V and J called. A share of the clones is absent; for the studies checked, an unresolved V gene accounts for under half, and the remainder has no known explanation. Present in this sample are tens of thousands of clones, over 75% of which were seen just once. About 1.9% of the sample lies in the top ten. As regards this clone: It lacks a known antigen. Base qualities are not at hand, and no much larger clone is one base apart.

Patients with a history of autoimmune disease or receiving systemic immunosuppression were excluded from the trial. Peripheral blood for TCR sequencing was collected from all dose cohorts at baseline, on cycle 4 day 1, and on cycle 7 day 1. The samples were taken from a phase I, first-in-human, multicenter, open-label dose-escalation trial of ivuxolimab. Adults with locally advanced or metastatic melanoma, renal cell, hepatocellular, or head and neck squamous cell carcinoma were enrolled in the trial. CD4+ and CD8+ T cells were sorted separately from peripheral blood before TCR sequencing. The rearrangement joined TRBV6-4 to TRBJ2-5; 8 junctional bases match TRBD2. The receptor comes from an adult with an advanced solid tumor such as melanoma, head and neck, liver or kidney cancer. The sequencing used CD4+ or CD8+ T cells sorted from blood, collected in a trial of the OX40 agonist ivuxolimab. CDR3 loop: CALHGRAKGETQYF. The DNA reads as follows: TGTGCCCTTCACGGGAGGGCGAAGGGAGAGACCCAGTACTTC.